This T cell receptor beta chain stems from a study of T-cell reconstitution after alpha-beta-depleted transplantation in children. The library targeted TCRbeta and was prepared with unique molecular identifiers. TCRdb re-derived calls from the PCR reads in MiXCR, one entry per CDR3 protein. In the table there are about 410,000 distinct CDR3 sequences, about a fifth of which are singletons. Germline assignment: CDR1 MGHDK and CDR2 SYGVNS. The V segment lost 2 bases and the J segment 2 bases; nucleotides outside the gene matches: 14. The CDR3 contains 18 residues. The receptor comes from a human donor who donated a stem cell graft to a child with acute myeloid leukemia. The V and J genes are TRBV25-1 and TRBJ2-5, with 7 bases identical to TRBD2. The sample consisted of PBMCs from the stem cell graft donor, taken from the stem cell graft. The DNA of the CDR3 is TGTGCCAGCAGTGAAAGAGGGGAGGGACTCACAGAACAAGAGACCCAGTACTTC. Its translation: CASSERGEGLTEQETQYF.